This TCR beta chain was recovered during a study of neurological immune-mediated disorders (dated by TCRdb to the late 2010s). Study-wide context: Using UMI-based sequencing, the study compared peripheral blood TCR-beta repertoires from patients with HTLV-I-associated myelopathy (HAM/TSP), patients with multiple sclerosis, and healthy controls. Alongside PBMC samples, the set of about 100 TCR-beta libraries contained longitudinal samples, technical triplicates, and paired CD4+ and CD8+ T-cell subsets that had been sorted. Longitudinal HAM/TSP and healthy donors were sampled at 3 time-points each (roughly 3-40 month intervals). The cohort was made up of 65 to 75 subjects, consisting of 15 or so HAM/TSP patients, some 35 multiple sclerosis patients and some 20 healthy controls.

Summary of the overall study and its limitations: TCR clonal expansion was greatest in HAM/TSP patients and smallest in MS patients, who ranked below even healthy controls. Across subjects, expanded clones never shared an identical CDR3 amino acid sequence, which suggests that the TCR-beta repertoires in every group were private.

The CDR3 starts with the cysteine, ends with the phenylalanine, and has 14 residues. Only CDR3 DNA remains: 42 bases, in frame from the first base. Sequences ENHRY (CDR1) and SYGVKD (CDR2) are obtained from the germline V gene. V and J are truncated by 2 bases and 1 base respectively, leaving an intervening sequence of 8 bases. This clonotype has ten or more counts. Which antigen it targets is not known. There are no base qualities to consult, and no much larger clone falls within one base. To synthesize cDNA, template-switch 5'RACE was performed with a primer carrying a 10-nucleotide random unique molecular identifier so that each TCR transcript was tagged. Every sequencing run yielded over 190 million TCR-beta sequences covering 15-18 subjects. The RNeasy kit was used to extract total RNA. The KAPA Real-time Library Amplification kit was used to amplify TCR-beta VDJ regions with primers targeting the TCR constant region and the 5'RACE anchor. Sample indexes and Illumina adaptors were added in a first PCR, and a second PCR then increased library yield. After Ampure bead purification, the TCR product of roughly 650 bp was size-selected on a 2% E-gel SizeSelection system. Before pooling, library quality was assessed on a Bioanalyzer, concentration was determined with Qubit, and library quantification was performed with the Kapa Library Quantification kit. Paired-end 2 x 150 bp sequencing of the libraries was performed on an Illumina HiSeq 2500. To increase sequence diversity, roughly 24-30% phiX was spiked into each library pool. From the authors' description of their analysis: Quality-filtered reads were processed with the UMI-based MiGEC pipeline, and over 90% of raw TCR sequences were removed by the MiGEC pipeline during error correction. IMGT germline references were used for alignment of VDJ genes, and clonotypes were defined by a unique CDR3 amino acid sequence together with V-J genes. Clonal expansion, Shannon diversity and CDR3 relatedness were evaluated with VDJtools (CalcPairwiseDistances, ClusterSamples), while phylogenetic trees were built in CLCbio workbench. Expanded clones were defined as having at least 8 unique UMIs, based on coefficient-of-variation modelling across technical triplicates. TCRdb took the public reads, trimmed them with fastp at Q25, ran MiXCR for clone calling and kept in-frame beta chains. Each record represents a unique CDR3 protein, reported with the most common genes and DNA among its rows. The V and J calls, along with clone size, are taken from TCRdb and not from the paper's own processing. A total of 71,000 or so distinct CDR3 sequences appear in this sample, about an eighth of them only once. Clones ranked in the top ten supply under 5.5% of the sample.

This specimen's time point label, interpreted: longitudinal time-point 1 (baseline). Unsorted PBMC libraries were generated from 2 million PBMCs stored in RNAlater at -80 °C until RNA extraction. PBMCs were separated from peripheral blood using Ficoll-Hypaque density gradient centrifugation and then cryopreserved in liquid nitrogen. The receptor was isolated from a female donor with HTLV-1-associated myelopathy (HAM/TSP). Specimen: PBMCs. This chain joins TRBV10-3 to TRBJ1-1; possibly the D gene is TRBD1, per 5 matching bases. CDR3 loop: CAISEADKNTEAFF. The bases read TGTGCCATCAGTGAGGCGGACAAGAACACTGAAGCTTTCTTT.